This is a list of T cell receptor beta chains from one sample in a study of OX40 agonist ivuxolimab in advanced cancers. Libraries were prepared by immunoSEQ multiplex PCR; TCRdb keeps only in-frame clonotypes and omits some of them. Of about 76,000 clones listed, more than 75% are singletons. The source material was CD4+ or CD8+ T cells sorted from blood, sampled in a trial of the OX40 agonist ivuxolimab. The receptors shown here come from an adult with an advanced solid tumor such as melanoma, head and neck, liver or kidney cancer. Both conserved end residues are trimmed from each CDR3.

CDR3aa: ASSEMSSGANVLT
j_gene: TRBJ2-6
len: 13
v_gene: TRBV19

CDR3aa: ASSLNRGLNYGYT
j_gene: TRBJ1-2
len: 13
v_gene: TRBV27

CDR3aa: ASGTSGFSYNEQF
j_gene: TRBJ2-1
len: 13
v_gene: TRBV2

CDR3aa: ASSLWPPLGKPLH
j_gene: TRBJ1-6
len: 13
v_gene: TRBV5-4

CDR3aa: ASSPLAERYEQY
j_gene: TRBJ2-7
len: 12
v_gene: TRBV9

CDR3aa: ASSLDPGVAGGELF
j_gene: TRBJ2-2
len: 14
v_gene: TRBV7-2

CDR3aa: ASSYGQMNTEAF
j_gene: TRBJ1-1
len: 12
v_gene: TRBV6-6

CDR3aa: ASRPGLAGEELF
j_gene: TRBJ2-2
len: 12
v_gene: TRBV6-5

CDR3aa: ASSLRGPYSGNTIY
j_gene: TRBJ1-3
len: 14
v_gene: TRBV7-2

CDR3aa: ASTGYSGSFEQY
j_gene: TRBJ2-7
len: 12
v_gene: TRBV5-4

CDR3aa: ASSSSGIYNEQF
j_gene: TRBJ2-1
len: 12
v_gene: TRBV10-2

CDR3aa: ASSPLPQGRETDTQY
j_gene: TRBJ2-3
len: 15
v_gene: TRBV18

CDR3aa: ASSIKTGGSETQY
j_gene: TRBJ2-5
len: 13
v_gene: TRBV6-6

CDR3aa: ASSHQGPANTGELF
j_gene: TRBJ2-2
len: 14
v_gene: TRBV2

CDR3aa: ASSVVQGHGLNEQF
j_gene: TRBJ2-1
len: 14
v_gene: TRBV9

CDR3aa: AGGTSGRMNEQF
j_gene: TRBJ2-1
len: 12
v_gene: TRBV7-9

CDR3aa: ATAKQTNDAGELF
j_gene: TRBJ2-2
len: 13
v_gene: TRBV2

CDR3aa: ASSPVAGLENTGELF
j_gene: TRBJ2-2
len: 15
v_gene: TRBV5-1

CDR3aa: ASSVAGVEGTIY
j_gene: TRBJ1-3
len: 12
v_gene: TRBV9

CDR3aa: ASSLVAGTNNEQF
j_gene: TRBJ2-1
len: 13
v_gene: TRBV28

CDR3aa: ASSPPSARGPGETQY
j_gene: TRBJ2-5
len: 15
v_gene: TRBV7-2

CDR3aa: ASSLGWAGERTDTQY
j_gene: TRBJ2-3
len: 15
v_gene: TRBV7-9

CDR3aa: ASSLGPGLADSNQPQH
j_gene: TRBJ1-5
len: 16
v_gene: TRBV5-1

CDR3aa: ASSQVGWGQETQY
j_gene: TRBJ2-5
len: 13
v_gene: TRBV14

CDR3aa: ASSPRGSDQPQH
j_gene: TRBJ1-5
len: 12
v_gene: TRBV2

CDR3aa: ASSIRGCGGAF
j_gene: TRBJ1-1
len: 11
v_gene: TRBV21-1

CDR3aa: ASRPGQTRSGYT
j_gene: TRBJ1-2
len: 12
v_gene: TRBV28

CDR3aa: ASSVRDNEQF
j_gene: TRBJ2-1
len: 10
v_gene: TRBV6-1

CDR3aa: ASSPWTARSYEQY
j_gene: TRBJ2-7
len: 13
v_gene: TRBV7-8

CDR3aa: ASSRDRGRNTEAF
j_gene: TRBJ1-1
len: 13
v_gene: TRBV7-2

CDR3aa: ASSQDVRGTANEKLF
j_gene: TRBJ1-4
len: 15
v_gene: TRBV4-3

CDR3aa: ASSQGPQTEYEKLF
j_gene: TRBJ1-4
len: 14
v_gene: TRBV4-1

CDR3aa: ASSLVAGSQETQY
j_gene: TRBJ2-5
len: 13
v_gene: TRBV7-3

CDR3aa: ASSRGRGDTQY
j_gene: TRBJ2-3
len: 11
v_gene: TRBV2

CDR3aa: ASSLGGPRSLDTQY
j_gene: TRBJ2-3
len: 14
v_gene: TRBV7-7

CDR3aa: ASFKMGGYSNQPQH
j_gene: TRBJ1-5
len: 14
v_gene: TRBV28

CDR3aa: ASRRPGQGGSGYT
j_gene: TRBJ1-2
len: 13
v_gene: TRBV27

CDR3aa: ASSLSGQPSEAF
j_gene: TRBJ1-1
len: 12
v_gene: TRBV5-1

CDR3aa: ASSRALGVDTQY
j_gene: TRBJ2-3
len: 12
v_gene: TRBV19

CDR3aa: ASSLYGTGNTGELF
j_gene: TRBJ2-2
len: 14
v_gene: TRBV28

CDR3aa: ASRSAGVRETQY
j_gene: TRBJ2-5
len: 12
v_gene: TRBV5-4

CDR3aa: ASSPGHPYEQY
j_gene: TRBJ2-7
len: 11
v_gene: TRBV7-7

CDR3aa: SVGEVQDSTDTQY
j_gene: TRBJ2-3
len: 13
v_gene: TRBV29-1

CDR3aa: ASSLASTGGSGYT
j_gene: TRBJ1-2
len: 13
v_gene: TRBV7-2

CDR3aa: ASSPQGFQGGDTQY
j_gene: TRBJ2-3
len: 14
v_gene: TRBV18

CDR3aa: ATKLVEQY
j_gene: TRBJ2-7
len: 8
v_gene: TRBV28

CDR3aa: ASRLSGANVLT
j_gene: TRBJ2-6
len: 11
v_gene: TRBV19

CDR3aa: ASSFAGPTDTQY
j_gene: TRBJ2-3
len: 12
v_gene: TRBV9

CDR3aa: ASSLLGSKNIQY
j_gene: TRBJ2-4
len: 12
v_gene: TRBV5-1

CDR3aa: ASSVGGSTDTQY
j_gene: TRBJ2-3
len: 12
v_gene: TRBV9

CDR3aa: ASSENVGFNQPQH
j_gene: TRBJ1-5
len: 13
v_gene: TRBV2

CDR3aa: ASSPPGQGYTEAF
j_gene: TRBJ1-1
len: 13
v_gene: TRBV28

CDR3aa: ASSLGRRDYGYT
j_gene: TRBJ1-2
len: 12
v_gene: TRBV7-8